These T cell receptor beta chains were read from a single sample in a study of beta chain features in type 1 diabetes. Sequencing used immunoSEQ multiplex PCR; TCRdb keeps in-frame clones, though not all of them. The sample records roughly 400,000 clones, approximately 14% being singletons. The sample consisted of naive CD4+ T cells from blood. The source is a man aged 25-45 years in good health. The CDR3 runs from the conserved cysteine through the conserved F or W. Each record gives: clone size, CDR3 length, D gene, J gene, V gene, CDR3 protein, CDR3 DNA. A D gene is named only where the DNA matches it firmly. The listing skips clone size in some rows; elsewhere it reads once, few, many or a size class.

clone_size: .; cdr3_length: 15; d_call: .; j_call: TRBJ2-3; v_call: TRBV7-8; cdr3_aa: CASSLVAPRPDTQYF; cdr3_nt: TGTGCCAGCAGCTTGGTAGCTCCCAGGCCGGATACGCAGTATTTT
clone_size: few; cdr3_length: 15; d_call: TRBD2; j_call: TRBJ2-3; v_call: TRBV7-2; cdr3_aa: CASSLPGGPRDTQYF; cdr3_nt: TGTGCCAGCAGCTTACCGGGGGGGCCAAGAGATACGCAGTATTTT
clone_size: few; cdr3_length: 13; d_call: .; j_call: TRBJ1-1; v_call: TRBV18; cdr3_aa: CASSPGRNTEAFF; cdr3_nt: TGTGCCAGCTCACCGGGCAGGAACACTGAAGCTTTCTTT
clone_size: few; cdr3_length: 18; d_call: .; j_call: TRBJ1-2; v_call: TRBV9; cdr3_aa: CASSVGPPVERIYYGYTF; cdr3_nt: TGTGCCAGCAGCGTAGGGCCACCAGTCGAAAGAATCTACTATGGCTACACCTTC
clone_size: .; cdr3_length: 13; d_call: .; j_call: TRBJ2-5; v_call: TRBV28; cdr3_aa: CASSFGLRETQYF; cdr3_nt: TGTGCCAGCAGTTTCGGCCTTAGGGAGACCCAGTACTTC
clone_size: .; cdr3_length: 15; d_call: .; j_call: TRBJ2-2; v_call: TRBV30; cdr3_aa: CAWSGFRGSTGELFF; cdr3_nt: TGTGCCTGGAGTGGGTTCAGGGGTTCGACCGGGGAGCTGTTTTTT
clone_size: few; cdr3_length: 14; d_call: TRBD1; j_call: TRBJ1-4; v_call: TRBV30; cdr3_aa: CASSRGGQGEKLFF; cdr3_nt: TGTGCCTCTTCAAGAGGCGGACAGGGTGAAAAACTGTTTTTT
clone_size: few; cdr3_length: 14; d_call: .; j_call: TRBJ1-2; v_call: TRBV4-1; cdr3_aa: CASSQDWEGFGYTF; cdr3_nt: TGCGCCAGCAGCCAAGACTGGGAGGGGTTTGGCTACACCTTC
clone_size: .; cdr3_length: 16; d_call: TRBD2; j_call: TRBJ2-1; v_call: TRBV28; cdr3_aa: CASSFPTSGSDNEQFF; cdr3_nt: TGTGCCAGCAGTTTCCCGACTAGCGGGAGCGACAATGAGCAGTTCTTC
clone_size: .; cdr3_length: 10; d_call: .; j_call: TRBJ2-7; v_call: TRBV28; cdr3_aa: CASSDREQYF; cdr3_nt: TGTGCCAGCAGTGACAGGGAGCAGTACTTC
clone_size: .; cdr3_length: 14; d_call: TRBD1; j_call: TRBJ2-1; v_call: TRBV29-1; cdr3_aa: CSVVQGVWSDEQFF; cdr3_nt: TGCAGCGTAGTTCAGGGGGTCTGGTCCGATGAGCAGTTCTTC
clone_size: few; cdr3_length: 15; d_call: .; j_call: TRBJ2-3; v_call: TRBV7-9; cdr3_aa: CASSPSKGSTDTQYF; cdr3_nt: TGTGCCAGCAGCCCGTCGAAGGGGAGCACAGATACGCAGTATTTT
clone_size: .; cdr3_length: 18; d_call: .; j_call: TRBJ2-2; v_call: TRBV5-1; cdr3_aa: CASSPLPGRQVYTGELFF; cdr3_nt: TGCGCCAGCAGCCCCTTACCGGGGCGACAGGTGTACACCGGGGAGCTGTTTTTT
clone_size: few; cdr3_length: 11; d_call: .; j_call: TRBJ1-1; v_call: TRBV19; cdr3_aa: CASSMNTEAFF; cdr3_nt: TGTGCCAGTAGCATGAACACTGAAGCTTTCTTT
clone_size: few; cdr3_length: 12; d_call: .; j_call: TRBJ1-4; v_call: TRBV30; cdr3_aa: CAWSLVGEKLFF; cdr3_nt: TGTGCCTGGAGTTTAGTTGGGGAAAAACTGTTTTTT